The clone carrying this TCR beta chain was detected many times. This sample was included in a study of T cells after yellow fever vaccination. Study-level findings and limits: Post-booster reappearance was seen for most primary-vaccination clones (96% CD4, 88% CD8).

TCRdb re-called the 5' RACE reads with MiXCR, one entry per CDR3 protein. The table lists about 25,000 distinct CDR3 sequences, 5.5% of them singletons, with 12% in the top ten. Losses at the gene ends were 3 bases for V and 5 bases for J; bases not matched to a gene: 10. Germline CDR1 and CDR2: SGDLS and YYNGEE. CDR3 length equals 15 residues. The TCR was taken from a man aged 25-45 years who received the YFV17D yellow fever vaccine. Material: PBMCs, either bulk or a sorted T-cell subset (CD4+, CD8+, memory, or dextramer-sorted; not recorded which), obtained 15 days after the yellow fever booster vaccination. V is TRBV9 and J is TRBJ2-7, with 8 positions matching TRBD1. The CDR3 sequence: CASSAGQGGLNEQYF. The CDR3 DNA follows: TGTGCCAGCAGCGCAGGACAGGGAGGTCTCAACGAGCAGTACTTC.